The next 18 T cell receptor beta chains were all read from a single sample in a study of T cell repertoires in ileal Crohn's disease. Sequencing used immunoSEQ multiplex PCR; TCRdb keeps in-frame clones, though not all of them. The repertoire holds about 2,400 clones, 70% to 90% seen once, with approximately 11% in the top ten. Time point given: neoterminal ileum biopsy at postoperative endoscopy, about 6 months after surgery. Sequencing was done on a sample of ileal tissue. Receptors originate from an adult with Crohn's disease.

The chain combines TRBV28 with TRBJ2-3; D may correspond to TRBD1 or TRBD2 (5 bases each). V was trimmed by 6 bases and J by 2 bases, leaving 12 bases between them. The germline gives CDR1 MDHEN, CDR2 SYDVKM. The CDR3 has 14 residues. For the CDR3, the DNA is TGTGCCAGCAGAGTACCGGGGCCCACAGATACGCAGTATTTT. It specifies CASRVPGPTDTQYF.

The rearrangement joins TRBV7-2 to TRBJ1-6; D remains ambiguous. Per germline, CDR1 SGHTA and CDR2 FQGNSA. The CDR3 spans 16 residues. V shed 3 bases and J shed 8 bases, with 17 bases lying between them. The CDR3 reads CASSFRTPTVDSPLHF. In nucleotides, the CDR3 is TGTGCCAGCAGCTTCCGGACCCCGACGGTGGATTCACCCCTCCACTTT.

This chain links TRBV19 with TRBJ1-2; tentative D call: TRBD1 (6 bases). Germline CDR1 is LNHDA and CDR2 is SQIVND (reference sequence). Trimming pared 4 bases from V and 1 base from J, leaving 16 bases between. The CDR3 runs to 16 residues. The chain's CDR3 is CASSKIGQPSNYGYTF. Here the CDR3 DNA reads TGTGCCAGTAGTAAAATCGGACAGCCTAGTAACTATGGCTACACCTTC.

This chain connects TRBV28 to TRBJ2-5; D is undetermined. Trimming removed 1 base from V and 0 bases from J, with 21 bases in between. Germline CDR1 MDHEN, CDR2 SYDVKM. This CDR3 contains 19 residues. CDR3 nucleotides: TGTGCCAGCAGTTTATATGATAATCTACGGAGAGGCTACCAAGAGACCCAGTACTTC. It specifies CASSLYDNLRRGYQETQYF.

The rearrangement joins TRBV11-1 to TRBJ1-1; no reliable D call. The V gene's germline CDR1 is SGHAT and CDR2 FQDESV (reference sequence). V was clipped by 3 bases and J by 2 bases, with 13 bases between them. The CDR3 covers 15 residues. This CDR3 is CASSLGRGPNTEAFF. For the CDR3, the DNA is TGTGCCAGCAGCTTGGGTAGAGGGCCAAACACTGAAGCTTTCTTT. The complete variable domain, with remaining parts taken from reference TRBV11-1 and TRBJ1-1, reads EAEVAQSPRYKITEKSQAVAFWCDPISGHATLYWYRQILGQGPELLVQFQDESVVDDSQLPKDRFSAERLKGVDSTLKIQPAELGDSAMYLCASSLGRGPNTEAFFGQGTRLTVV.

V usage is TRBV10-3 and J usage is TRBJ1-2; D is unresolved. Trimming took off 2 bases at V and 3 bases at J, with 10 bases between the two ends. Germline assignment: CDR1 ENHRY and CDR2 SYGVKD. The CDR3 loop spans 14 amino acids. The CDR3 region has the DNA TGTGCCATCAGTGAGAGGGTTGATGACTATGGCTACACCTTC. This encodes CAISERVDDYGYTF.

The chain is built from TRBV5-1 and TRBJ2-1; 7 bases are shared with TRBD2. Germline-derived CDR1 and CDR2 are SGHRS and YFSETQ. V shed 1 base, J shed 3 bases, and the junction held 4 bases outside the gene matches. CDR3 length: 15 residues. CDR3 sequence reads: CASSLTAGIYNEQFF. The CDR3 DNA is TGCGCCAGCAGCTTGACAGCGGGGATCTACAATGAGCAGTTCTTC.

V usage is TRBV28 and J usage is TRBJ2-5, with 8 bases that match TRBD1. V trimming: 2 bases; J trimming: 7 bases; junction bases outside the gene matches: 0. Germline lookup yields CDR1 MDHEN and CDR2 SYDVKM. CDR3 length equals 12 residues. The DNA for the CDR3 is TGTGCCAGCAGTTTAGACAGGGGGACCCAGTACTTC. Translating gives CASSLDRGTQYF. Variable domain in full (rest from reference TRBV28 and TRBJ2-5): DVKVTQSSRYLVKRTGEKVFLECVQDMDHENMFWYRQDPGLGLRLIYFSYDVKMKEKGDIPEGYSVSREKKERFSLILESASTNQTSMYLCASSLDRGTQYFGPGTRLLVL.

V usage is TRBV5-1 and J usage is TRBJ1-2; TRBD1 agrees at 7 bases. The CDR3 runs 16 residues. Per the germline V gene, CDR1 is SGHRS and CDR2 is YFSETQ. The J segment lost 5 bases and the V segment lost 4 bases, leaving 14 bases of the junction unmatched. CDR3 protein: CASSPADRPALYGYTF. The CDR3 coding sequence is TGCGCCAGCAGCCCGGCGGACAGGCCCGCATTGTATGGCTACACCTTC.

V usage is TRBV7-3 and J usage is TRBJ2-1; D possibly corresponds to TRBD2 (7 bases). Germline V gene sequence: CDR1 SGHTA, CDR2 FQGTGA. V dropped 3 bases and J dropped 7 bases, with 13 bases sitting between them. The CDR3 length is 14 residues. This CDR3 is CASSLGGRGNEQFF. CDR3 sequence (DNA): TGTGCCAGCAGCTTGGGAGGGAGGGGGAATGAGCAGTTCTTC.

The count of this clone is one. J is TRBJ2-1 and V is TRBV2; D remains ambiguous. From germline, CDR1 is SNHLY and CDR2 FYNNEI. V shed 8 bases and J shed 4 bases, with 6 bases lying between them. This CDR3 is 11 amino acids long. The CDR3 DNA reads TGTGCCAGCCGCAGTTACAATGAGCAGTTCTTC. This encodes CASRSYNEQFF.

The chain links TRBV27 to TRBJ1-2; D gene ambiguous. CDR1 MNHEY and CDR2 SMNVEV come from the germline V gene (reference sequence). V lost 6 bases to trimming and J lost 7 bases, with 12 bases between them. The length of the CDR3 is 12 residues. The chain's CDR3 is CASRGLGGGYTF. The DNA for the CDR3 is TGTGCCAGCAGGGGATTGGGTGGTGGCTACACCTTC.

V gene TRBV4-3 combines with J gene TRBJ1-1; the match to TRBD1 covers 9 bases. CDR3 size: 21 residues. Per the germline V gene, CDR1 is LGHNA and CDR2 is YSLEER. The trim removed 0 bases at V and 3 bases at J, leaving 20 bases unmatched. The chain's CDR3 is CASSQDLQGATTPNGDTEAFF. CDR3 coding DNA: TGCGCCAGCAGCCAAGATCTACAGGGGGCGACGACCCCTAACGGGGACACTGAAGCTTTCTTT.

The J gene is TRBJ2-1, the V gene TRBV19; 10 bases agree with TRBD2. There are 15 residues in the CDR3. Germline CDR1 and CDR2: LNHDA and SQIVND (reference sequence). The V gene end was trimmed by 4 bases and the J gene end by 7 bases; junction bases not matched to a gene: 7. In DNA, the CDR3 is TGTGCCAGTAGTAGGATAGTTAGCGGGAGGAATGAGCAGTTCTTC. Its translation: CASSRIVSGRNEQFF.

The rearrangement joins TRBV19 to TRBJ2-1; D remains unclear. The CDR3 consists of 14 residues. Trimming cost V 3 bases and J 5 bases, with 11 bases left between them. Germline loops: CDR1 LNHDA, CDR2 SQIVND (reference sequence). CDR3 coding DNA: TGTGCCAGTAGTATCTCCCTCGGAAACAATGAGCAGTTCTTC. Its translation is CASSISLGNNEQFF.

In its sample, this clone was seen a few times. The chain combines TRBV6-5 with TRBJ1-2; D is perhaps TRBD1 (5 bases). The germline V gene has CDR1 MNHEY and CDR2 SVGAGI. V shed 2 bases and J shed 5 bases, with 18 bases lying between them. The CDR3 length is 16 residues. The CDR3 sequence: CASSYTGGGSRYGYTF. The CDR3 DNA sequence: TGTGCCAGCAGTTACACCGGGGGAGGGAGTCGTTATGGCTACACCTTC.

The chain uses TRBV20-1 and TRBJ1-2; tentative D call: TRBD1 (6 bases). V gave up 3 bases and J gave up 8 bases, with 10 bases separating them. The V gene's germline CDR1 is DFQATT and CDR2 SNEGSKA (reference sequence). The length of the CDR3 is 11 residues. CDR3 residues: CSASRQVGYTF. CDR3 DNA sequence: TGCAGTGCTAGCCGACAGGTGGGCTACACCTTC.

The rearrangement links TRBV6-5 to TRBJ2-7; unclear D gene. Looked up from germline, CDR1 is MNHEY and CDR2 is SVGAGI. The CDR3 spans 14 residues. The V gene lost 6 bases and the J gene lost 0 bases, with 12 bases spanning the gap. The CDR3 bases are TGTGCCAGCAGGCAACGGGTTAGCTCCTACGAGCAGTACTTC. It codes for CASRQRVSSYEQYF.